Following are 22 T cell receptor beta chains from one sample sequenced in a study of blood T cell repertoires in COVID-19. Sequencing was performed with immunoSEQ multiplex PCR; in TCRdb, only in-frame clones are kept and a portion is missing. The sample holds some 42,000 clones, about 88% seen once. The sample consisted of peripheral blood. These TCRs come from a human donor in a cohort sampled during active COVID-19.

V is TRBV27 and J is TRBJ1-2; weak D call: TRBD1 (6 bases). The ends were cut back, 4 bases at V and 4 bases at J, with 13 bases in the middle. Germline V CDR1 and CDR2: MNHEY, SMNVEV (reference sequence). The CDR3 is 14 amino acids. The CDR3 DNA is TGTGCCAGCAGTTCTAAACAGGGCTTCTATGGCTACACCTTC. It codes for CASSSKQGFYGYTF.

The CDR3 reads CASSQSSGVWNTEAFF. Written as DNA, the CDR3 is TGTGCCAGCAGCCAATCGTCAGGGGTATGGAACACTGAAGCTTTCTTT. The chain combines TRBV14 with TRBJ1-1; TRBD1 is a possible D gene (6 bases). This CDR3 is built from 16 residues. Trimming pared 2 bases from V and 1 base from J, leaving 14 bases between. The germline gives CDR1 SGHDN, CDR2 FVKESK.

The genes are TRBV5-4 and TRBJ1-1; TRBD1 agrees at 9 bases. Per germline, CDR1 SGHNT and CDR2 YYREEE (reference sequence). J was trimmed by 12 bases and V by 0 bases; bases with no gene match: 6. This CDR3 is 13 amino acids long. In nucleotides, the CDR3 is TGTGCCAGCAGCTTGGGGGGGACAGGGACATCTTTCTTT. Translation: CASSLGGTGTSFF.

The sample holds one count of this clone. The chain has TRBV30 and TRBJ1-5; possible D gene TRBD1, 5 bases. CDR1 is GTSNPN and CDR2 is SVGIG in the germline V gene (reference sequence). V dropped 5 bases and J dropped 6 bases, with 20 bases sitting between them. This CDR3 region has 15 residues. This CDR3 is CAWSYASGLAQPQHF. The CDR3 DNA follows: TGTGCCTGGTCTTATGCTTCAGGGCTGGCTCAGCCCCAGCATTTT.

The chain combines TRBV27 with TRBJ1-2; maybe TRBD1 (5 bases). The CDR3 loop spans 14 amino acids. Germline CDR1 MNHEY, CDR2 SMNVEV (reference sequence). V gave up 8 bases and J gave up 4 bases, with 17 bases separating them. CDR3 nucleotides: TGTGCCAGCCGACGATCGACAGCCTCCTATGGCTACACCTTC. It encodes CASRRSTASYGYTF.

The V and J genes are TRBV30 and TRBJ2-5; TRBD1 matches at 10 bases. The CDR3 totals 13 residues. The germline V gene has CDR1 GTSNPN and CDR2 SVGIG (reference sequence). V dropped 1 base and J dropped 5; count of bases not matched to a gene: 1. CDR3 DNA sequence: TGTGCCTGGAGTGGGACAGGGGGTGAGACCCAGTACTTC. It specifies CAWSGTGGETQYF.

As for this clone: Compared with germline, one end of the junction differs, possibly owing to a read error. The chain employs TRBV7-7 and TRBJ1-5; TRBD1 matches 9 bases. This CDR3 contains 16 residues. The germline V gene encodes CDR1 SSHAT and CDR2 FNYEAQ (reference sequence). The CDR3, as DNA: TGTGCTAGCAGCTTAAAGGGACAGGGTTGTAATCAGCCCCAGCATTTT. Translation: CASSLKGQGCNQPQHF.

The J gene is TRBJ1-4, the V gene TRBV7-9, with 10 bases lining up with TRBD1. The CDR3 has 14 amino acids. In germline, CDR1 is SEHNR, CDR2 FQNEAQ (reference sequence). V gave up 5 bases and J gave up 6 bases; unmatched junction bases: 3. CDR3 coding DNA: TGTGCCAGCAGCGAGGACAGGGGGGATGAAAAACTGTTTTTT. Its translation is CASSEDRGDEKLFF. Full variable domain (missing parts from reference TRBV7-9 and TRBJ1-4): DTGVSQNPRHKITKRGQNVTFRCDPISEHNRLYWYRQTLGQGPEFLTYFQNEAQLEKSRLLSDRFSAERPKGSFSTLEIQRTEQGDSAMYLCASSEDRGDEKLFFGSGTQLSVL.

CDR3 amino acids: CASSLEFGGELFF. CDR3 in DNA: TGCGCCAGCAGCTTGGAATTCGGGGGGGAGCTGTTTTTT. This chain connects TRBV5-1 to TRBJ2-2, with D hard to call. Germline CDR1 is SGHRS and CDR2 is YFSETQ. V was trimmed by 0 bases and J by 8 bases, leaving 8 bases between them. The CDR3 length is 13 residues.

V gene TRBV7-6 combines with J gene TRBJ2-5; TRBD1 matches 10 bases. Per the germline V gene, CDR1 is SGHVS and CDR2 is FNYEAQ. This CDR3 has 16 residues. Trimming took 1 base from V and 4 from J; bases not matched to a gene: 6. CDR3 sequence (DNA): TGTGCCAGCAGCTTAGTAACCGACAGGGGGCGAGAGACCCAGTACTTC. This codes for CASSLVTDRGRETQYF.

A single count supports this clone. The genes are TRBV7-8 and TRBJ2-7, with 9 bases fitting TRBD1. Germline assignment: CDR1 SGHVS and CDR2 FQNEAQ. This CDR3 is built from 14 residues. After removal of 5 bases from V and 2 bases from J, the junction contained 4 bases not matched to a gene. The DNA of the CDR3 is TGTGCCAGCAGCCCGACAGGGGGAACCTACGAGCAGTACTTC. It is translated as CASSPTGGTYEQYF.

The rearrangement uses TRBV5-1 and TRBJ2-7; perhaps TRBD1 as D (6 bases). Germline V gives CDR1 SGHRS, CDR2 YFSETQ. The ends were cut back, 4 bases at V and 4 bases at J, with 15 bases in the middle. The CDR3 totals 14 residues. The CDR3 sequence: CASSPNKQGYEQYF. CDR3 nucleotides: TGCGCCAGCAGCCCCAATAAACAGGGTTACGAGCAGTACTTC.

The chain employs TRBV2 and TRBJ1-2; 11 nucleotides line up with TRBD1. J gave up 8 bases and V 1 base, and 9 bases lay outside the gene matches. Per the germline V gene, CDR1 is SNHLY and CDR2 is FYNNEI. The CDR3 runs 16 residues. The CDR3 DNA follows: TGTGCCAGCAGTGAAGATTTCGGACAGGGGGCGGAAGGCTACACCTTC. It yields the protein CASSEDFGQGAEGYTF.

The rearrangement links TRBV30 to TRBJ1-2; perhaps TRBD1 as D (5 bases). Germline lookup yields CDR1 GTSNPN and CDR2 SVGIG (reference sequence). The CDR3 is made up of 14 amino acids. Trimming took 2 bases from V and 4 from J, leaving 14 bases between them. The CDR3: CAWSSGAKGYGYTF. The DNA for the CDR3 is TGTGCCTGGAGTAGCGGGGCGAAAGGCTATGGCTACACCTTC.

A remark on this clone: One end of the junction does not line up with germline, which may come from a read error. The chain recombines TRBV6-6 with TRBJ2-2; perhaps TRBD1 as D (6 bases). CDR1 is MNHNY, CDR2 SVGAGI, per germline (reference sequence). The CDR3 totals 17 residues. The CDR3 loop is CASSRQQGYSKTGELFF. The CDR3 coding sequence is TGTGCCAGCAGTCGACAACAGGGCTATTCGAAAACCGGGGAGCTGTTTTTT.

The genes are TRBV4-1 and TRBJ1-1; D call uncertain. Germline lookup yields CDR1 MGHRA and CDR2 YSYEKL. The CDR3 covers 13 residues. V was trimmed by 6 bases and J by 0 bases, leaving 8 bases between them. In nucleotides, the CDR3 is TGCGCCAGCAGTCGCGACATGAACACTGAAGCTTTCTTT. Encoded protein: CASSRDMNTEAFF.

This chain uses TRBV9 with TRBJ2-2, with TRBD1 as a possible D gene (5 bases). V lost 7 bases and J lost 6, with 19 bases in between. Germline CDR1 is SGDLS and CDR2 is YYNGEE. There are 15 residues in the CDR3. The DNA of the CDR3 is TGTGCCAGCCCACCGGCAGGGTCTGGTTCCGGGGAGCTGTTTTTT. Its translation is CASPPAGSGSGELFF.

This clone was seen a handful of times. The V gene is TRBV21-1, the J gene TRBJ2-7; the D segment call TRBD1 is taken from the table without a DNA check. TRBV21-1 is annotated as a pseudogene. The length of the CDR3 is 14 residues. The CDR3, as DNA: TGTGCCAGCAGCAAGAGGGACAACTCCTACGAGCAGTACTTC. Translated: CASSKRDNSYEQYF.

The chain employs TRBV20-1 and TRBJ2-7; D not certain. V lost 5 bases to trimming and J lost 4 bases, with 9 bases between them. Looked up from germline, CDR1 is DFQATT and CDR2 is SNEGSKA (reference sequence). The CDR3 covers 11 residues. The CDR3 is CSASREYEQYF. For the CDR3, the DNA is TGCAGTGCTTCCCGAGAATACGAGCAGTACTTC.

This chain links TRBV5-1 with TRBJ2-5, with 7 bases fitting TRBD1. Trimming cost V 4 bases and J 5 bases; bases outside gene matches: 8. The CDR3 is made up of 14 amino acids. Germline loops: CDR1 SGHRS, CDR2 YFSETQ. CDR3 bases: TGCGCCAGCAGCGCGGACAGGCTACTCGAGACCCAGTACTTC. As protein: CASSADRLLETQYF.

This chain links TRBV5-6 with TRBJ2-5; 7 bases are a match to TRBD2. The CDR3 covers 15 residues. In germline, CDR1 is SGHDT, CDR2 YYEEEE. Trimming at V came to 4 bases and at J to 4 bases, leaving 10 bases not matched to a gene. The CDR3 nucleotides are TGTGCCAGCAGCAACGCCGCGGGGGAGGGAGAGACCCAGTACTTC. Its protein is CASSNAAGEGETQYF.

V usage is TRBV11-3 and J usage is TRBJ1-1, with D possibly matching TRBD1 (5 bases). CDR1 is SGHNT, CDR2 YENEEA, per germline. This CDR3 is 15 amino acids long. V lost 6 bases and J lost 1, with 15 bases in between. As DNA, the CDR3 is TGTGCCAGCAGAGCGGGGAGGGGTGGGAACACTGAAGCTTTCTTT. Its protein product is CASRAGRGGNTEAFF.